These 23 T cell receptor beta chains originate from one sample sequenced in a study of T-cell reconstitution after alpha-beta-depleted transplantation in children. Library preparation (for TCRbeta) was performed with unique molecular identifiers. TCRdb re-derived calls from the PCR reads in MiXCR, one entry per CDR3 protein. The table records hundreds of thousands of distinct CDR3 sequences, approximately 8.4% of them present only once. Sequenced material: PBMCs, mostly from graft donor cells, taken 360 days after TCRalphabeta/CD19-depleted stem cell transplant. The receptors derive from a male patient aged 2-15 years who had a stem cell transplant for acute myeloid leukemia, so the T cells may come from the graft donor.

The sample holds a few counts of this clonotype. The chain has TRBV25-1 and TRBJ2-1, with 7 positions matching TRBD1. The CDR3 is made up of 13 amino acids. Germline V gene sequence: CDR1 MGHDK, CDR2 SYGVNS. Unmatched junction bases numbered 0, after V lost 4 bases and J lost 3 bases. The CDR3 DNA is TGTGCCAGCAGTGGGACAGGCTACAATGAGCAGTTCTTC. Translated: CASSGTGYNEQFF.

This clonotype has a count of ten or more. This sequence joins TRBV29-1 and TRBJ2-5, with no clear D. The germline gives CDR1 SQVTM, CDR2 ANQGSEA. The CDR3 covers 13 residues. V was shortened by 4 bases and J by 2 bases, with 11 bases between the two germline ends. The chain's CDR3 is CSVVGPGQETQYF. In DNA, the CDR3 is TGCAGCGTTGTGGGTCCAGGACAAGAGACCCAGTACTTC.

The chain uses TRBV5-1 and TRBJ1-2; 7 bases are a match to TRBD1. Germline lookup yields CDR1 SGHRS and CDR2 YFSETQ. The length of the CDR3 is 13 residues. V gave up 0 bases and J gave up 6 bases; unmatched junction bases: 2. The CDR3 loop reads CASSLGQGNGYTF. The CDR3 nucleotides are TGCGCCAGCAGCTTGGGACAGGGAAATGGCTACACCTTC. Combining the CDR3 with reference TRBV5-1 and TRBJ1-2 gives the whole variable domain KAGVTQTPRYLIKTRGQQVTLSCSPISGHRSVSWYQQTPGQGLQFLFEYFSETQRNKGNFPGRFSGRQFSNSRSEMNVSTLELGDSALYLCASSLGQGNGYTFGSGTRLTVV.

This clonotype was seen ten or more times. The CDR3 protein is CSARELGYYEQYV. The CDR3 DNA is TGCAGTGCTAGAGAACTCGGATACTACGAGCAGTACGTC. The gene calls are TRBV20-1 and TRBJ2-7; D is unresolved. V was trimmed by 0 bases and J by 3 bases, leaving 9 bases between them. The germline gives CDR1 DFQATT, CDR2 SNEGSKA (reference sequence). The length of the CDR3 is 13 residues.

As DNA, the CDR3 is TGCAGCGTGGTAAGGACAGGCCCCACTGAAGCTTTCTTT. Its protein product is CSVVRTGPTEAFF. The gene calls are TRBV29-1 and TRBJ1-1; 7 bases fit TRBD1. Germline loops: CDR1 SQVTM, CDR2 ANQGSEA. This CDR3 spans 13 amino acids. V was pared by 6 bases and J by 4 bases, with 8 bases of the junction left unmatched.

CDR3 DNA: TGTGCCAGCAGTTTACGGACTAGCGGGAACCCAGGGACAGATACGCAGTATTTT. Encoded protein: CASSLRTSGNPGTDTQYF. The gene calls are TRBV12-3 or TRBV12-4 and TRBJ2-3, with 12 bases aligning to TRBD2. The V and J ends lost 2 bases and 3 bases, in that order; junction bases with no gene match: 9. This CDR3 comprises 18 residues.

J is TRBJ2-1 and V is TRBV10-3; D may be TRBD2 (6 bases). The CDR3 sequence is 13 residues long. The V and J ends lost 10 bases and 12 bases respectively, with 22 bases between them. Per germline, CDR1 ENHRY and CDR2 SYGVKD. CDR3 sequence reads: CATGDLPMDGQFF. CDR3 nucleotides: TGTGCCACGGGAGACTTACCCATGGATGGGCAGTTCTTC.

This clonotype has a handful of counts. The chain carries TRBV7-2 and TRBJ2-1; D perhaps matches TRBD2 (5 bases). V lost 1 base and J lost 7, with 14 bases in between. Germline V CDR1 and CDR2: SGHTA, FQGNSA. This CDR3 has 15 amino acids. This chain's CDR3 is CASSLEASWANEQFF. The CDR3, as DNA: TGTGCCAGCAGCTTAGAAGCTAGCTGGGCTAATGAGCAGTTCTTC. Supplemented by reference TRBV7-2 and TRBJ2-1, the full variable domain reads GAGVSQSPSNKVTEKGKDVELRCDPISGHTALYWYRQSLGQGLEFLIYFQGNSAPDKSGLPSDRFSAERTGGSVSTLTIQRTQQEDSAVYLCASSLEASWANEQFFGPGTRLTVL.

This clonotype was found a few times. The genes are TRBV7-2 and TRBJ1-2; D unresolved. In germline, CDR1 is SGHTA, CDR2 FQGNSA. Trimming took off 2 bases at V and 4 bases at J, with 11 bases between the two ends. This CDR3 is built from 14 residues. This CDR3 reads CASSLLGPRYGYTF. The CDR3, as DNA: TGTGCCAGCAGCTTACTAGGGCCCCGCTATGGCTACACCTTC.

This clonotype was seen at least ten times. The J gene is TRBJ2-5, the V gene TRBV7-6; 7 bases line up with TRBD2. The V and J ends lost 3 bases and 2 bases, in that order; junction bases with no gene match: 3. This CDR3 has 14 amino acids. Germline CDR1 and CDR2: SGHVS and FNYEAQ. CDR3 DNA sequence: TGTGCCAGCAGCTTGGGGGGGATTCAAGAGACCCAGTACTTC. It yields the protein CASSLGGIQETQYF.

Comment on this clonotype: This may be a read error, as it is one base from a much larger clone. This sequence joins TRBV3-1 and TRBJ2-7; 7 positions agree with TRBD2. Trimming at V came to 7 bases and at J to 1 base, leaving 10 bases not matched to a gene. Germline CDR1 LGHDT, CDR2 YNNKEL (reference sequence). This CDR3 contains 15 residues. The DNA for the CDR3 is TGTGCCAGCACCCAGGGTCTGCGGGAGTCCTACGAGCAGTACGTC. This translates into CASTQGLRESYEQYV.

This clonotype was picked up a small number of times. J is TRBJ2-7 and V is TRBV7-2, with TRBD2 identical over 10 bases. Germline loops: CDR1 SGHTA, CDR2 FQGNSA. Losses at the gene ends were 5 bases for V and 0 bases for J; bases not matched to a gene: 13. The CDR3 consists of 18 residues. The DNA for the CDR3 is TGTGCCAGCAGCACCCGATTAGGACTAGCGGAGAACTCCTACGAGCAGTACTTC. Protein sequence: CASSTRLGLAENSYEQYF.

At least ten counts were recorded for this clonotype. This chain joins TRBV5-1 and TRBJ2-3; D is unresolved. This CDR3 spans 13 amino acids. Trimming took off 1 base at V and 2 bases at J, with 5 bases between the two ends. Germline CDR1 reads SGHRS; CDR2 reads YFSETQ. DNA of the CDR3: TGCGCCAGCAGCTTGCGGAACACAGATACGCAGTATTTT. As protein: CASSLRNTDTQYF.

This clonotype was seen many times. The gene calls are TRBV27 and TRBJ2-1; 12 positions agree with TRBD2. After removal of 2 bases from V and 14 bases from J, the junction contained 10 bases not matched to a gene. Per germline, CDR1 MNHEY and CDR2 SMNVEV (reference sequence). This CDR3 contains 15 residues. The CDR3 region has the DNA TGTGCCAGCAGTTTAGCGACTAGCGGGAGTACAATGGAGTTCTTC. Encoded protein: CASSLATSGSTMEFF.

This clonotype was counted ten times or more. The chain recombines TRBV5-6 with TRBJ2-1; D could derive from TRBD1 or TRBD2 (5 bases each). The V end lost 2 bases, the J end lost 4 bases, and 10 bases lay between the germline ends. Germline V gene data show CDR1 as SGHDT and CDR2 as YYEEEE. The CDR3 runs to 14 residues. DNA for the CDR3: TGTGCCAGCAGCTTCACTGGGGGATACAATGAGCAGTTCTTC. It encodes CASSFTGGYNEQFF.

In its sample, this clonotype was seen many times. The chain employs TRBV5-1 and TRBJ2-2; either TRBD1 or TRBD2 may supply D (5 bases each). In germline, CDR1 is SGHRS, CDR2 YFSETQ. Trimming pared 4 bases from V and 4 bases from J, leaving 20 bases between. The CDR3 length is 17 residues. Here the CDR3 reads CASSPAGTLLGTGELFF. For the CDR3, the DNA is TGCGCCAGCAGCCCAGCCGGGACCCTCCTTGGCACCGGGGAGCTGTTTTTT.

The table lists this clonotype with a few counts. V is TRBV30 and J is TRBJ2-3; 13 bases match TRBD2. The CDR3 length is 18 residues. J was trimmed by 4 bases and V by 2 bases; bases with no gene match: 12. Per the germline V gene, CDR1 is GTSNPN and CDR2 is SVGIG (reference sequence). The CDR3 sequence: CAWSPRRTSGRIPDTQYF. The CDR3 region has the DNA TGTGCCTGGAGTCCCAGGAGGACTAGCGGGAGAATCCCAGATACGCAGTATTTT.

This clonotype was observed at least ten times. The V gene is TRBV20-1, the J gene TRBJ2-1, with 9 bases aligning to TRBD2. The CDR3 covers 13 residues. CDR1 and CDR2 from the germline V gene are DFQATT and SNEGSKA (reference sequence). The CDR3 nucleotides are TGCAGCCAACCGGGACTAGCAGGCAATGAGCAGTTCTTC. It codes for CSQPGLAGNEQFF.

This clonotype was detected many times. The CDR3 here is CASSRRTESTDTQYF. CDR3 nucleotide sequence: TGCGCCAGCAGCCGCCGGACAGAGTCCACAGATACGCAGTATTTT. J is TRBJ2-3 and V is TRBV5-1, with D possibly being TRBD1 (6 bases). From germline, CDR1 is SGHRS and CDR2 YFSETQ. V dropped 4 bases and J dropped 2 bases, with 14 bases sitting between them. The CDR3 is made up of 15 amino acids.

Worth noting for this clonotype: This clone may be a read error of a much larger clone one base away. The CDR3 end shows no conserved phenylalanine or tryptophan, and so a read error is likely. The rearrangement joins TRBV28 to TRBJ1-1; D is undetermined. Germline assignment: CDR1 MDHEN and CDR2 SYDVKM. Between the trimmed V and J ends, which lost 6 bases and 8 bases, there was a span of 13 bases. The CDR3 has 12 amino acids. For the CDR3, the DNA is TGTGCCAGCAGGCCCTCAGATTTCGAAGCTTTCTGT. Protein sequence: CASRPSDFEAFC.

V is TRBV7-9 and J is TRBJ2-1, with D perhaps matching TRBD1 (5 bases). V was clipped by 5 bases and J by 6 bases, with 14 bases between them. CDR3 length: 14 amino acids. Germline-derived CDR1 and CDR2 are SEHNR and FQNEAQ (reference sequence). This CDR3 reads CASSPPGSPNEQFF. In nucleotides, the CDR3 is TGTGCCAGCAGCCCCCCAGGGTCCCCCAATGAGCAGTTCTTC.

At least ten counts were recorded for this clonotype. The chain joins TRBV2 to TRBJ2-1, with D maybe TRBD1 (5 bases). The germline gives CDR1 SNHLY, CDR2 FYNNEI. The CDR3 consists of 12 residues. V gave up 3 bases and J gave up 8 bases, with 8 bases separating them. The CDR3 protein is CASSEGRDEQFF. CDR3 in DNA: TGTGCCAGCAGTGAGGGCAGGGATGAGCAGTTCTTC.

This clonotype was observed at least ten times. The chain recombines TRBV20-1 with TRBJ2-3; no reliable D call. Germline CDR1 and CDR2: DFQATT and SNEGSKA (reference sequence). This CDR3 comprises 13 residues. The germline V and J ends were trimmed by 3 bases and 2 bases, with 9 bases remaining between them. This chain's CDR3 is CSASPADTDTQYF. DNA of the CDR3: TGCAGTGCTAGCCCCGCAGACACAGATACGCAGTATTTT.